The clone carrying this T cell receptor (beta chain) was seen a handful of times. Its target is not known. This specimen belongs to a study of T cells after yellow fever vaccination. At the level of the study: Each low-cell-number fraction was prepared by means of SMART-Seq v4 Ultra Low Input.

Generation of TCR cDNA used 5'RACE template switching (which added a universal primer site and UMIs). TCRdb passed the 5' RACE reads through MiXCR, listing each CDR3 protein once. The data hold 350,000 to 450,000 distinct CDR3 sequences, with about 19% observed a single time. Findings of the study overall: The presence of abundant clonotypes contaminating from the bulk population was possible in FACS-sorted repertoires. Although the secondary response was weaker, it peaked faster, at day 5 versus 15.

This specimen was PBMCs, taken before the yellow fever booster vaccination. The clonotype was recovered from a young man who received the YFV17D yellow fever vaccine.

As DNA, the CDR3 is TGTGCCAGCAGTGCCAGCGGGGGCTACAATGAGCAGTTCTTC. Its protein product is CASSASGGYNEQFF. J is TRBJ2-1 and V is TRBV6-4; TRBD2 matches at 8 bases. This CDR3 is 14 amino acids long. CDR1 is MRHNA and CDR2 is SNTAGT in the germline V gene. Germline trimming cut 4 bases from V and 3 bases from J; bases unmatched to any gene: 2.